Detailed here is one TCR beta chain. The data originate from a study of blood T cell repertoires in COVID-19. Study summary: PBMCs, B-cell-depleted T cells, or T cells provided the cDNA or gDNA that made up the material.

Data came from immunoSEQ multiplex PCR; TCRdb stores just in-frame clones and leaves some out. Among about 220,000 clones listed, 70% to 85% were seen once. The CDR3 loop spans 17 amino acids. Germline CDR1 and CDR2: ENHRY and SYGVKD. J was trimmed by 6 bases and V by 3 bases; bases with no gene match: 14. Recovered status applied to Cohort 3 donors who had two consecutive negative PCRs. It also applied to those with clearance or with symptom resolution. This sequence originates from a woman aged 55-70 years who had recovered from COVID-19. The chain employs TRBV10-3 and TRBJ2-3; 8 nucleotides align to TRBD2. Input material: PBMCs or T cells enriched from blood (not recorded which). This CDR3 reads CAISDLSVRGGPDTQYF. The DNA for the CDR3 is TGTGCCATCAGTGACCTATCAGTCCGGGGGGGCCCGGATACGCAGTATTTT.